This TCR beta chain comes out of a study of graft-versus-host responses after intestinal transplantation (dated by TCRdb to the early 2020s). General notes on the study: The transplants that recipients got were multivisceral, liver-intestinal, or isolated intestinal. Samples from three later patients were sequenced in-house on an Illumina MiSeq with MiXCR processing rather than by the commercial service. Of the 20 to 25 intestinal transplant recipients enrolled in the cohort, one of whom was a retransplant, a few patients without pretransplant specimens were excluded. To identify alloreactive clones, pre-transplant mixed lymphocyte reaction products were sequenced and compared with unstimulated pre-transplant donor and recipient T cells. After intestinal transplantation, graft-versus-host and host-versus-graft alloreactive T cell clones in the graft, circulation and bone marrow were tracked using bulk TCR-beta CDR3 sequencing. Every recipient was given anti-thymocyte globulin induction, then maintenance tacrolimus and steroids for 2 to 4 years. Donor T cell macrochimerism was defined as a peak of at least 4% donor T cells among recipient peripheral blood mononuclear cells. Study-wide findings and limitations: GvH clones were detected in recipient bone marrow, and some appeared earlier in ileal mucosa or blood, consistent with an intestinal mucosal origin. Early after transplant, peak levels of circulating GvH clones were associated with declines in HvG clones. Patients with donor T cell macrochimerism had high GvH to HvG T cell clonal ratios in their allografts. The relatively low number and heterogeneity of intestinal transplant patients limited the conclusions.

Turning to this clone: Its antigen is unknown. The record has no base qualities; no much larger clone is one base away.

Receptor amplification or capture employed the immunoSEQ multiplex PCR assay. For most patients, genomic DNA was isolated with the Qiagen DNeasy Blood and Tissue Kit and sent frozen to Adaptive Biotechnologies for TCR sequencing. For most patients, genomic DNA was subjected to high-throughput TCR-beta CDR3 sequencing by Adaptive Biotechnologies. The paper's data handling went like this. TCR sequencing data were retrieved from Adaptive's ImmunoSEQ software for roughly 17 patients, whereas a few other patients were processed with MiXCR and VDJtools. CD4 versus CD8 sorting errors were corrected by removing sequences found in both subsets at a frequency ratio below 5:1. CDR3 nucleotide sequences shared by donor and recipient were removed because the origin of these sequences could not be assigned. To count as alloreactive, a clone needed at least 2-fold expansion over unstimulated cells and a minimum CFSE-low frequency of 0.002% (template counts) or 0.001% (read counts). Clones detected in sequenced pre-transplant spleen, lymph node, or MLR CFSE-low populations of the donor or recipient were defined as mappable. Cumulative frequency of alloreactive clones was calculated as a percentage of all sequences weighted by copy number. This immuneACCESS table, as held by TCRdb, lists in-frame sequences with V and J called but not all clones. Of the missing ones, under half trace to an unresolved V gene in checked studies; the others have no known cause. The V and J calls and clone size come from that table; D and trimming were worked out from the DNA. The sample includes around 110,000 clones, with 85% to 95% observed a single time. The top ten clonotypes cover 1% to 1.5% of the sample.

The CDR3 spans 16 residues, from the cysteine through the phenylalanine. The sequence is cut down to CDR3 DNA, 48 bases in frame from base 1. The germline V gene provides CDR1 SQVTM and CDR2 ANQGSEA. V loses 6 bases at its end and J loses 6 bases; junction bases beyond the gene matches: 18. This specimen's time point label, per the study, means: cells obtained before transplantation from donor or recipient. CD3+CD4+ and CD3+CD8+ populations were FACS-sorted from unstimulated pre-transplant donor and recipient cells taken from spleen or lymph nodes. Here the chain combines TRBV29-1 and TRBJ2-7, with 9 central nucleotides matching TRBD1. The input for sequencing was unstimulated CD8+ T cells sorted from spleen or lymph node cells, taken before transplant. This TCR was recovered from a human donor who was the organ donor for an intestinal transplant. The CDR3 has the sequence CSVENRTYRGRTEQYF. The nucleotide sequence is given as TGCAGCGTCGAAAATCGAACTTACAGGGGGCGGACCGAGCAGTACTTC.